These T cell receptor beta chains were read from a single sample in a study of PD-L1 blockade in urothelial cancer. Here immunoSEQ multiplex PCR was the method, and the copy in TCRdb shows in-frame clones only, minus some. This table has some 110,000 clones, approximately 90% appearing once. The sequenced sample was PBMCs, obtained around atezolizumab (anti-PD-L1) treatment. The origin of the receptors is a man in his sixties with urothelial cancer. The CDR3 runs from the conserved cysteine through the conserved F or W. A D gene is named only where the DNA matches it firmly. The size entry is marked missing in some rows and otherwise reads once, few, many or a size class.

cdr3_length	d_call	v_call	clone_size	j_call	cdr3_nt	cdr3_aa
18	TRBD2	TRBV5-6	-	TRBJ2-7	TGTGCCAGCAGCTCAGCCCAGGGTGGACTAGCGGGAGGTTACGAGCAGTACTTC	CASSSAQGGLAGGYEQYF
14	-	TRBV7-3	-	TRBJ2-7	TGTGCCAGCAGCTTGGGACACTCCTCCTACGAGCAGTACTTC	CASSLGHSSYEQYF
16	TRBD2	TRBV28	-	TRBJ2-1	TGTGCCAGCACCACCTCCGGGACTAGCGGGAGGTATGAGCAGTTCTTC	CASTTSGTSGRYEQFF
16	TRBD1	TRBV19	-	TRBJ2-7	TGTGCCAGTAGTATGAGCTTGACAGGGCTCTCCTACGAGCAGTACTTC	CASSMSLTGLSYEQYF
14	TRBD1	TRBV5-4	-	TRBJ2-7	TGTGCCAGCAGCTTAACAGGGGGCACGGACGAGCAGTACTTC	CASSLTGGTDEQYF
14	TRBD2	TRBV5-1	-	TRBJ2-1	TGCGCCAGCAGCAGGGGACTAGCGGAGGATGAGCAGTTCTTC	CASSRGLAEDEQFF
14	TRBD2	TRBV6-1	-	TRBJ2-2	TGTGCCAGCAGTGGACTAGCGGCGACCGGGGAGCTGTTTTTT	CASSGLAATGELFF
16	TRBD1	TRBV9	few	TRBJ1-6	TGTGCCAGCAGCGCCGTGACAGGGGCTTTTAATTCACCCCTCCACTTT	CASSAVTGAFNSPLHF
16	-	TRBV28	-	TRBJ2-5	TGTGCCAGCAGTTCTGCTACCCAGGGGTACCCCGGGACCCAGTACTTC	CASSSATQGYPGTQYF
16	TRBD2	TRBV5-1	-	TRBJ2-3	TGCGCCAGCAGTTACGGACTAGCGGGGAGGGGGGATACGCAGTATTTT	CASSYGLAGRGDTQYF
16	TRBD1	TRBV28	-	TRBJ1-4	TGTGCCAGCAGTTCCCATTGGGAATCCAGGGGGGAAAAACTGTTTTTT	CASSSHWESRGEKLFF
15	-	TRBV7-9	-	TRBJ1-3	TGTGCCAGCAACCCTTTTAGTCAGGGGATAAACACCATATATTTT	CASNPFSQGINTIYF
15	TRBD1	TRBV5-6	-	TRBJ2-7	TGTGCCAGCAGCATAACCGGGACAGGGAAGAACGAGCAGTACTTC	CASSITGTGKNEQYF
14	TRBD1	TRBV10-2	-	TRBJ2-7	TGCGCCAGCAGTGATCGCAGGGGGACCTACGAGCAGTACTTC	CASSDRRGTYEQYF
12	-	TRBV7-2	-	TRBJ1-2	TGTGCCAGCAGCTTAATGAGGGATGGCTACACCTTC	CASSLMRDGYTF
15	-	TRBV4-2	-	TRBJ1-1	TGTGCCAGCAGCCCGGCGGGGGATCGGGACACTGAAGCTTTCTTT	CASSPAGDRDTEAFF
15	-	TRBV7-2	-	TRBJ2-6	TGTGCCAGCAGCCCCGAACGGGTTAGGGCCAACGTCCTGACTTTC	CASSPERVRANVLTF
15	TRBD1	TRBV2	-	TRBJ1-2	TGTGCCAGCAGTGACCGGGACAGACCTAACTATGGCTACACCTTC	CASSDRDRPNYGYTF
18	-	TRBV4-1	once	TRBJ2-4	TGCGCCAGCAGCCGTCTCGTGGGTGGGGGGATAGCCAAAAACATTCAGTACTTC	CASSRLVGGGIAKNIQYF
15	TRBD2	TRBV29-1	-	TRBJ2-1	TGCAGCGTTGAAGATTCCGGGAGGGCCCCCAATGAGCAGTTCTTC	CSVEDSGRAPNEQFF
19	-	TRBV9	-	TRBJ2-1	TGTGCCAGCAGCGTAGAGGGGGTATTTCTCGAGCCCTCATACAATGAGCAGTTCTTC	CASSVEGVFLEPSYNEQFF
15	-	TRBV7-9	-	TRBJ1-5	TGTGCCAGCAGCTTAAATACATATGTGGCTCAGCCCCAGCATTTT	CASSLNTYVAQPQHF
12	-	TRBV6-5	-	TRBJ2-7	TGTGCCAGCACCCCGAGGTCCGGCGAGCAGTACTTC	CASTPRSGEQYF
13	-	TRBV25-1	-	TRBJ1-4	TGTGCCAGCAGTGGGCCTTTCAATGAAAAACTGTTTTTT	CASSGPFNEKLFF
14	-	TRBV5-6	-	TRBJ2-5	TGTGCCAGCAGCTTGGCGGAGGGGTTTCAGACCCAGTACTTC	CASSLAEGFQTQYF
14	TRBD1	TRBV11-3	-	TRBJ2-7	TGTGCCAGCAGCGCATGGACAGGGACCAACGAGCAGTACTTC	CASSAWTGTNEQYF
13	-	TRBV2	-	TRBJ2-2	TGTGCCAGCAGTGATGGCTCCCCCGGGGAGCTGTTTTTT	CASSDGSPGELFF
17	TRBD2	TRBV27	-	TRBJ2-7	TGTGCCAGCAGTTTATCGCCCGGGGGGATCAGCTCCTACGAGCAGTACTTC	CASSLSPGGISSYEQYF
14	-	TRBV6-6	-	TRBJ1-1	TGTGCCAGCAGTTACCGGGACAAGAACACTGAAGCTTTCTTT	CASSYRDKNTEAFF
15	TRBD2	TRBV7-2	-	TRBJ2-1	TGTGCCAGCAGCTTAGACGGGAGGGGGTGGAATGAGCAGTTCTTC	CASSLDGRGWNEQFF
15	TRBD2	TRBV10-3	-	TRBJ2-7	TGTGCCATCAGTCGAAATAGCGGGAGAGGCGACGAGCAGTACTTC	CAISRNSGRGDEQYF
13	TRBD2	TRBV18	-	TRBJ2-1	TGTGCCAGCTCTCGCGGGGGGGAGGATGAGCAGTTCTTC	CASSRGGEDEQFF
15	-	TRBV4-3	-	TRBJ2-7	TGCGCCAGCAGCCAAGCGTTTATCAGTCCCTCCGAGCAGTACTTC	CASSQAFISPSEQYF
15	-	TRBV10-1	-	TRBJ2-3	TGCGCCAGCAGTGAGATGGGCCCCGATAGGGATACGCAGTATTTT	CASSEMGPDRDTQYF
14	-	TRBV12-5	-	TRBJ2-2	TGTGCTAGTGCCTCCCACGGGAACACCGGGGAGCTGTTTTTT	CASASHGNTGELFF
12	-	TRBV29-1	-	TRBJ2-3	TGCAGCTTTTCTTACTTAACAGATACGCAGTATTTT	CSFSYLTDTQYF
14	-	TRBV6-5	-	TRBJ1-2	TGTGCCAGCAGGGGGGGGACGGGGAGGAATGGCTACACCTTC	CASRGGTGRNGYTF
17	-	TRBV18	-	TRBJ2-5	TGTGCCAGCTCACCCACGAGGTCTCGGGGAGTCCAAGAGACCCAGTACTTC	CASSPTRSRGVQETQYF
12	-	TRBV28	-	TRBJ1-5	TGTGCCAGCAGTCCCCCGGGACACTCCTCGAATTTT	CASSPPGHSSNF
15	-	TRBV5-1	-	TRBJ2-1	TGCGCCAGCAGCTTAGTACCGGGGTCTGGCAATGAGCAGTTCTTC	CASSLVPGSGNEQFF
14	TRBD1	TRBV19	-	TRBJ1-6	TGTGCCAGTAGTGCACAGGGGTGGGATTCACCCCTCCACTTT	CASSAQGWDSPLHF
14	-	TRBV5-4	-	TRBJ2-5	TGTGCCAGCAGCCCGGGAGAGGGGCGAGAGACCCAGTACTTC	CASSPGEGRETQYF
13	-	TRBV19	-	TRBJ1-1	TGTGCCAGTAGTATCCCGGCGGGGGCTGAAGCTTTCTTT	CASSIPAGAEAFF
14	TRBD1	TRBV19	-	TRBJ2-7	TGTGCCAGTAGTCGCCCCGGACAGGGGAATAAGCAGTACTTC	CASSRPGQGNKQYF
16	TRBD2	TRBV30	-	TRBJ2-2	TGTGCCTGGAGGGTAGCCGGGACTAGGGTGACCGGGGAGCTGTTTTTT	CAWRVAGTRVTGELFF
15	-	TRBV11-2	-	TRBJ2-7	TGTGCCAGCAGGTCGGGAGGGGGCTCCCCCTACGAGCAGTACTTC	CASRSGGGSPYEQYF
15	-	TRBV25-1	-	TRBJ2-3	TGTGCCAGCAGTAGCCACGGCGGGGTCACAGATACGCAGTATTTT	CASSSHGGVTDTQYF
12	-	TRBV6-1	-	TRBJ1-2	TGTGCCAGCAGATTTCAGGACTATGGCTACACCTTC	CASRFQDYGYTF
16	TRBD2	TRBV5-6	once	TRBJ2-3	TGTGCCAGCAGCTTGGTAGGTGGCGGGAGGACAGATACGCAGTATTTT	CASSLVGGGRTDTQYF
13	-	TRBV7-9	-	TRBJ2-7	TGTGCCAGCAGCTTCACAGATCGCTACGAGCAGTACTTC	CASSFTDRYEQYF
15	-	TRBV9	-	TRBJ1-2	TGTGCCAGCAGCGTAAGTTCCGGACAGAGCTATGGCTACACCTTC	CASSVSSGQSYGYTF
13	-	TRBV7-2	-	TRBJ1-4	TGTGCCAGCAGCTCCGGGAGGGATGAAAAACTGTTTTTT	CASSSGRDEKLFF